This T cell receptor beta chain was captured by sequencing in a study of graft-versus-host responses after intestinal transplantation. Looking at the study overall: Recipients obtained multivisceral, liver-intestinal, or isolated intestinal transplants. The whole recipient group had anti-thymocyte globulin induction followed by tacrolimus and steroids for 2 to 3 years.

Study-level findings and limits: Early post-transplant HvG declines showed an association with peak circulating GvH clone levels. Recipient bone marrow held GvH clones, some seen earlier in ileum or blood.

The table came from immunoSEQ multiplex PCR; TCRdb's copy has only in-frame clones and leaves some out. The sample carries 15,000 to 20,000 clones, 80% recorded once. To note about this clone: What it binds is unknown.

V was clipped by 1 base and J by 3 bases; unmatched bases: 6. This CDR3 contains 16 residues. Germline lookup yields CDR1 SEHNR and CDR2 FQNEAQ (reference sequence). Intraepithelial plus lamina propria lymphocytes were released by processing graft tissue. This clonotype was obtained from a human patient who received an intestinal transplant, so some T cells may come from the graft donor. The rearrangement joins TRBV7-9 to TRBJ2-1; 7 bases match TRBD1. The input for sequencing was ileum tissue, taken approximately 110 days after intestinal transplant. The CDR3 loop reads CASSLVPGQFYNEQFF. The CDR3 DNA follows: TGTGCCAGCAGCTTAGTGCCGGGACAGTTCTACAATGAGCAGTTCTTC.